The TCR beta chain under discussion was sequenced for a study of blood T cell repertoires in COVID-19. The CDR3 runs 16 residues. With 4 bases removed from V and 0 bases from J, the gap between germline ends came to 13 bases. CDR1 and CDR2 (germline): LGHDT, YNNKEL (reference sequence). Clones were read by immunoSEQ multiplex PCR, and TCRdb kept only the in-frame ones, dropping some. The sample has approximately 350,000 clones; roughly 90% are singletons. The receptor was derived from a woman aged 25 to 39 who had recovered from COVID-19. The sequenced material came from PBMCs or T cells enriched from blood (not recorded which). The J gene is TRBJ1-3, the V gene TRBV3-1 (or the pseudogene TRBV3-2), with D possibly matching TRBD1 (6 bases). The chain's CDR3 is CASSRQTGSSGNTIYF. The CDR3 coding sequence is TGTGCCAGCAGCCGACAAACAGGGTCCTCTGGAAACACCATATATTTT.